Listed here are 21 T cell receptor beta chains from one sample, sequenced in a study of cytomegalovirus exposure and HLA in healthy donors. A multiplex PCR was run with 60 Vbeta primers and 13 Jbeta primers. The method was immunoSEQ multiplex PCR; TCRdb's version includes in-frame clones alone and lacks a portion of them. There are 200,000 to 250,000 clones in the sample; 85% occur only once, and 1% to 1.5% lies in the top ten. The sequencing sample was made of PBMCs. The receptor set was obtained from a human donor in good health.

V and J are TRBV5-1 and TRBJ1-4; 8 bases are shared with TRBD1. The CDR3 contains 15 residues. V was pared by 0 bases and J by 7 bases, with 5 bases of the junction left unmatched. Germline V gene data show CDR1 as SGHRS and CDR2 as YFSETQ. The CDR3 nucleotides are TGCGCCAGCAGCTTGGGGCAGGGGGCTAGTGAAAAACTGTTTTTT. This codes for CASSLGQGASEKLFF.

As DNA, the CDR3 is TGTGCCAGCCGAACAGGGGCCTCTGGGGCCAACGTCCTGACTTTC. Its translation is CASRTGASGANVLTF. The chain has TRBV28 and TRBJ2-6; 7 bases agree with TRBD1. Germline CDR1 reads MDHEN; CDR2 reads SYDVKM. J was trimmed by 0 bases and V by 8 bases; bases with no gene match: 4. This CDR3 is 15 amino acids long.

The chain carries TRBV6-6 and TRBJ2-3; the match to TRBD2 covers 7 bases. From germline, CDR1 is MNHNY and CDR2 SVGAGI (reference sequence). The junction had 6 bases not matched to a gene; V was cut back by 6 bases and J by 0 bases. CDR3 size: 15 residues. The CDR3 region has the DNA TGTGCCAGCAGCCTAACTAGCGTTAGCACAGATACGCAGTATTTT. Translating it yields CASSLTSVSTDTQYF.

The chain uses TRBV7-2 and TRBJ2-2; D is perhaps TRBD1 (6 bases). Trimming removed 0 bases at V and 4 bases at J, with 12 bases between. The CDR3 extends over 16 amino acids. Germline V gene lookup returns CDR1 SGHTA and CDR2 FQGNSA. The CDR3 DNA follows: TGTGCCAGCAGCTTAGCGTCAGGGGTTATCACCGGGGAGCTGTTTTTT. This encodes CASSLASGVITGELFF.

The CDR3 DNA reads as TGTGCCACTTCCTCGGTTGGCAATCAGCCCCAGCATTTT. Translated: CATSSVGNQPQHF. V gene TRBV6-1 combines with J gene TRBJ1-5; D is unclear. Germline CDR1 MNHNS, CDR2 SASEGT. The CDR3 has 13 amino acids. Trimming stripped 10 bases from V and 2 bases from J, with 12 bases between.

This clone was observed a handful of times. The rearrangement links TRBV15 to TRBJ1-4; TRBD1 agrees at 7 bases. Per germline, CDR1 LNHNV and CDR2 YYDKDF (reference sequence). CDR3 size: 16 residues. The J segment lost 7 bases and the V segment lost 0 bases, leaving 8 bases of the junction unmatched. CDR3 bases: TGTGCCACCAGCAGAGATTTACGAGGGGGCGGTGAAAAACTGTTTTTT. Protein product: CATSRDLRGGGEKLFF.

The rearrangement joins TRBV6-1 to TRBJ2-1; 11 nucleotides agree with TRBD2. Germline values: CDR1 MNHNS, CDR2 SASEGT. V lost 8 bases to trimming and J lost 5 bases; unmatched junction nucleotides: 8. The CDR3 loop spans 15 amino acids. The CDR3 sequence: CASPNPTSGNNEQFF. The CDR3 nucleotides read TGTGCCAGCCCAAACCCGACTAGCGGGAACAATGAGCAGTTCTTC.

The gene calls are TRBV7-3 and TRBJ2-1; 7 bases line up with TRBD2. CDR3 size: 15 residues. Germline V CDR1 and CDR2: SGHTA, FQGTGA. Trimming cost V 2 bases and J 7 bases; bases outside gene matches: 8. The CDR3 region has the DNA TGTGCCAGCAGCTTAGGGGGGGGAGGGTTTAATGAGCAGTTCTTC. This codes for CASSLGGGGFNEQFF.

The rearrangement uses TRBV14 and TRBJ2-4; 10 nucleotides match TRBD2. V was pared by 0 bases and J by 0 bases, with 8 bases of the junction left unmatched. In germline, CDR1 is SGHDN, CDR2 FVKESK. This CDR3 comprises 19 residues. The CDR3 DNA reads TGTGCCAGCAGCCAAGATGCTGGGACTAGCGACCTAGCCAAAAACATTCAGTACTTC. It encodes CASSQDAGTSDLAKNIQYF.

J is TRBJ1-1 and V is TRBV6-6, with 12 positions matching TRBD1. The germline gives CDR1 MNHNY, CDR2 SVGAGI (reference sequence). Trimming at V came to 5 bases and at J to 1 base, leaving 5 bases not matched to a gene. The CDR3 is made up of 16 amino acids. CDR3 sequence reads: CASSVGTGGGNTEAFF. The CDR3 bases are TGTGCCAGCAGTGTTGGGACAGGGGGCGGGAACACTGAAGCTTTCTTT.

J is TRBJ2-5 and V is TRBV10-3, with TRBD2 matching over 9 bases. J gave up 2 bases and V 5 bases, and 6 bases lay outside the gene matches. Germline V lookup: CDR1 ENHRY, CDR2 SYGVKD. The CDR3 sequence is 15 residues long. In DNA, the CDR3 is TGTGCCATCAGTAACCTAGCGGGGATACAAGAGACCCAGTACTTC. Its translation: CAISNLAGIQETQYF.

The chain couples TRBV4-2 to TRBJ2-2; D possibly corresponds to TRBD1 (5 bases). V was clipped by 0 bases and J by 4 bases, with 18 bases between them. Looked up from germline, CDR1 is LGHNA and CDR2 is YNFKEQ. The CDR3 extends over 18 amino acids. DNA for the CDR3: TGTGCCAGCAGCCAAGAAGGTCCCAGGACAATTAGCACCGGGGAGCTGTTTTTT. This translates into CASSQEGPRTISTGELFF.

The CDR3 DNA reads TGTGCCAGCAGCCCGGGGGACAGGGATTTCTACGAGCAGTACTTC. It codes for CASSPGDRDFYEQYF. V is TRBV7-6 and J is TRBJ2-7, with 9 bases that match TRBD1. This CDR3 contains 15 residues. The germline V gene encodes CDR1 SGHVS and CDR2 FNYEAQ. V was pared by 5 bases and J by 3 bases, with 8 bases of the junction left unmatched. Full variable domain (remainder filled in from reference TRBV7-6 and TRBJ2-7): GAGVSQSPRYKVTKRGQDVALRCDPISGHVSLYWYRQALGQGPEFLTYFNYEAQQDKSGLPNDRFSAERPEGSISTLTIQRTEQRDSAMYRCASSPGDRDFYEQYFGPGTRLTVT.

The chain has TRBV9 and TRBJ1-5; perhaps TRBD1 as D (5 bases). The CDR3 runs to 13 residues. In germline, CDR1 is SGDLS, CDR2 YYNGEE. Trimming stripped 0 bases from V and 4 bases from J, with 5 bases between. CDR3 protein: CASSVDRNQPQHF. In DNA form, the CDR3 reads TGTGCCAGCAGCGTAGACAGGAATCAGCCCCAGCATTTT.

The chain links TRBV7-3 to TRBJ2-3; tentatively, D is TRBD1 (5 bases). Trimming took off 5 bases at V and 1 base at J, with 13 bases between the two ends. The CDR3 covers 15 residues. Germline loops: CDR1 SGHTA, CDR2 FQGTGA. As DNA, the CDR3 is TGTGCCAGCAGCCGCGGACAACCCCGCACAGATACGCAGTATTTT. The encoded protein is CASSRGQPRTDTQYF.

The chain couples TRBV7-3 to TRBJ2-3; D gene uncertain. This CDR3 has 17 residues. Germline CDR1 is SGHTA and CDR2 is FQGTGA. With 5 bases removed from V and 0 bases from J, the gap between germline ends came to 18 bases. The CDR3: CASSPGSSSRSTDTQYF. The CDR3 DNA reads TGTGCCAGCAGCCCAGGCAGTTCGAGTAGGAGCACAGATACGCAGTATTTT.

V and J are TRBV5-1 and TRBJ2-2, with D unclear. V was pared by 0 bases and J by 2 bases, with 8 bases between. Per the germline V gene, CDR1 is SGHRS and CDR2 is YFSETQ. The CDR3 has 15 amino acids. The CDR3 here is CASSLAIDNTGELFF. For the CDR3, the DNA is TGCGCCAGCAGCTTGGCCATAGATAACACCGGGGAGCTGTTTTTT.

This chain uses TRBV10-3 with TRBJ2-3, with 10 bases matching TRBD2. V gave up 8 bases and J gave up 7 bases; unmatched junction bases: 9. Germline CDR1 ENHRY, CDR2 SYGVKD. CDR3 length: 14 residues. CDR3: CAIRAGGHDHTQYF. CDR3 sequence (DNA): TGTGCCATCCGAGCGGGAGGGCACGACCATACGCAGTATTTT.

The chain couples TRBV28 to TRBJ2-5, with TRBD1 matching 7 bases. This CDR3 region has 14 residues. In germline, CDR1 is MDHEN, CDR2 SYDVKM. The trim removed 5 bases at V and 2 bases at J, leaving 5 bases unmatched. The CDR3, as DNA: TGTGCCAGCAGTCACCGGGACAGACAAGAGACCCAGTACTTC. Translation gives CASSHRDRQETQYF. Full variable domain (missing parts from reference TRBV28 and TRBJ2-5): DVKVTQSSRYLVKRTGEKVFLECVQDMDHENMFWYRQDPGLGLRLIYFSYDVKMKEKGDIPEGYSVSREKKERFSLILESASTNQTSMYLCASSHRDRQETQYFGPGTRLLVL.

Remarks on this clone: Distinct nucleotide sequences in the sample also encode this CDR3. The CDR3 coding sequence is TGCGCCAGCAGCTTGAGGCAGGGGGGTTACGAGCAGTACTTC. It codes for CASSLRQGGYEQYF. The chain is built from TRBV5-1 and TRBJ2-7; possible D gene TRBD1, 7 bases. The V end lost 1 base, the J end lost 4 bases, and 12 bases lay between the germline ends. Per the germline V gene, CDR1 is SGHRS and CDR2 is YFSETQ. This CDR3 contains 14 residues.

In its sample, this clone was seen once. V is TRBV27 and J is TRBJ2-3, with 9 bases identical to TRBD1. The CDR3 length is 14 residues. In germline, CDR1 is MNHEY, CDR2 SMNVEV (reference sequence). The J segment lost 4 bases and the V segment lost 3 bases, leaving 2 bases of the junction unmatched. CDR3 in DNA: TGTGCCAGCAGTTTGGGACAGGGCGCAGATACGCAGTATTTT. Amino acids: CASSLGQGADTQYF.